The present entry profiles one T cell receptor beta chain with its context. This entry comes from a study of blood T cell repertoires in COVID-19. Across the whole study: Researchers got acute and convalescent COVID-19 samples from the United States, Italy and Spain. The cDNA or gDNA used as material had been derived from T cells, B-cell-depleted T cells, or PBMCs.

In the original processing: The authors estimated nucleated cell counts from reference gene primer amplification. Profiling relied on immunoSEQ multiplex PCR, and the TCRdb table lists in-frame clones only, not all of them. The DNA was the basis for D and trimming; V, J and clone size are from that table. The sample contains about 360,000 clones, roughly 88% of which appear only once. The CDR3 contains 15 residues. Germline V gene sequence: CDR1 SGHRS, CDR2 YFSETQ. Trimming took off 2 bases at V and 1 base at J, with 10 bases between the two ends. Participant-given clinical history determined each cohort assignment.

The receptor's source is a woman between 40 and 50 years old with acute COVID-19. Sequencing was performed on PBMCs or T cells enriched from blood (not recorded which). The genes are TRBV5-1 and TRBJ1-5; the D is unclear. CDR3 nucleotide sequence: TGCGCCAGCAGCTTTTCGGGTGGAAGCAATCAGCCCCAGCATTTT. Translated, it gives CASSFSGGSNQPQHF. Based on the CDR3 plus reference TRBV5-1 and TRBJ1-5, the full variable domain is KAGVTQTPRYLIKTRGQQVTLSCSPISGHRSVSWYQQTPGQGLQFLFEYFSETQRNKGNFPGRFSGRQFSNSRSEMNVSTLELGDSALYLCASSFSGGSNQPQHFGDGTRLSIL.